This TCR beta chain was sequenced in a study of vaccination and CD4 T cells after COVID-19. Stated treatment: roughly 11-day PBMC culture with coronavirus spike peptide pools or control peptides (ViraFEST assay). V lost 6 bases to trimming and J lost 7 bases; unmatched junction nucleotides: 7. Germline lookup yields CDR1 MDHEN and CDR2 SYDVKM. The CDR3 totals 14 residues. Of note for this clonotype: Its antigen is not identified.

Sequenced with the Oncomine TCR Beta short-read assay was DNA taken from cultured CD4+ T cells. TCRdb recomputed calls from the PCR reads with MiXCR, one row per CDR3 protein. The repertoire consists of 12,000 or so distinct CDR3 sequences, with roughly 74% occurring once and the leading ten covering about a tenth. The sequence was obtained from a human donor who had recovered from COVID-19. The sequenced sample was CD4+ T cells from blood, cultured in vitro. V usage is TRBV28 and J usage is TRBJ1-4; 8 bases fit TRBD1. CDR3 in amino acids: CASSPGQASEKLFF. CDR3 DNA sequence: TGTGCCAGCAGCCCGGGACAGGCCTCTGAAAAACTGTTTTTT.